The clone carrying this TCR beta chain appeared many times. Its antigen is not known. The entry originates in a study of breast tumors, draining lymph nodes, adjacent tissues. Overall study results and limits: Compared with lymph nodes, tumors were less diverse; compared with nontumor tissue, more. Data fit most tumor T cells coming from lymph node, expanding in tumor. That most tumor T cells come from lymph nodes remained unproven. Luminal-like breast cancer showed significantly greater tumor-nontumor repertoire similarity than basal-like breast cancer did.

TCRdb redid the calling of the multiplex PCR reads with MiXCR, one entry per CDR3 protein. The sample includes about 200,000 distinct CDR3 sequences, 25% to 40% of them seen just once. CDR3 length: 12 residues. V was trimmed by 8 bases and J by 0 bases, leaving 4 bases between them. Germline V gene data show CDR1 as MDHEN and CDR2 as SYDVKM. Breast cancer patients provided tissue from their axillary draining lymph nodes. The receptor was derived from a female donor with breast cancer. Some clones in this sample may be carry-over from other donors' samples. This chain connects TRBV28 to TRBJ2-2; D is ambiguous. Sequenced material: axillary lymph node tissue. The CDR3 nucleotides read TGTGCCAGCCATGCGAACACCGGGGAGCTGTTTTTT. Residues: CASHANTGELFF. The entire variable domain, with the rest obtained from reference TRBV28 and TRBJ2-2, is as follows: DVKVTQSSRYLVKRTGEKVFLECVQDMDHENMFWYRQDPGLGLRLIYFSYDVKMKEKGDIPEGYSVSREKKERFSLILESASTNQTSMYLCASHANTGELFFGEGSRLTVL.